The 31 T cell receptor beta chains listed next were all sequenced from one sample in a study of T cells in women clearing cervical HPV infection. TCRdb keeps only in-frame clones here, not all; method: immunoSEQ multiplex PCR. The sample includes some 39,000 clones. Specimen: blood buffy coat. The receptor source for this set is a woman between 18 and 69 years old with a cervical HPV16 infection that either progressed to CIN3+ or cleared (not recorded which).

Note on this clone: Sequencing ends 3 residues short of the CDR3 end; the germline J gene provides the rest. The chain combines TRBV20-1 with TRBJ2-1, with 12 bases matching TRBD1. Germline-derived CDR1 and CDR2 are DFQATT and SNEGSKA (reference sequence). After removal of 8 bases from V and 7 bases from J, the junction contained 18 bases not matched to a gene. The CDR3 has 17 amino acids. CDR3 bases read: TGCAGTTCTTGGACCGGGACAGGGGGCGTCAAGAGGAATGAG. It codes for CSSWTGTGGVKRNE. In full, the CDR3 reads CSSWTGTGGVKRNEQFF.

CDR3: CASSELAGAYNEQFF. Partial CDR3 DNA: TGTGCCAGCAGTGAGCTAGCGGGGGCCTACAATGAG. The gene calls are TRBV2 and TRBJ2-1; the match to TRBD2 covers 10 bases. The CDR3 end is not reached by the read, which stops 3 residues before it; the germline J gene fills it in. Germline V gene sequence: CDR1 SNHLY, CDR2 FYNNEI. CDR3 length: 15 residues. Trimming removed 3 bases from V and 2 bases from J; junction bases left unmatched: 1.

As for this clone: The read finishes 3 residues shy of the CDR3 end, and the germline J gene is used to complete it. The V gene is TRBV5-1, the J gene TRBJ2-3; tentative D call: TRBD2 (7 bases). Germline CDR1 SGHRS, CDR2 YFSETQ. V was clipped by 5 bases and J by 2 bases, with 12 bases between them. The CDR3 consists of 14 residues. The CDR3 spells CASRGAGVTDTQYF. The CDR3 DNA, read in part, is TGCGCCAGCAGGGGGGCGGGAGTCACAGATACG.

The CDR3 protein is CSVEDGWWDGTNTDTQYF. The CDR3 DNA, read in part, is TGCAGCGTTGAGGATGGTTGGTGGGACGGGACTAACACAGATACG. This chain uses TRBV29-1 with TRBJ2-3; 7 nucleotides match TRBD2. The read terminates 3 residues before the CDR3 end, so the remaining end is supplied by the germline J gene. The CDR3 sequence is 18 residues long. In germline, CDR1 is SQVTM, CDR2 ANQGSEA. V dropped 3 bases and J dropped 2; count of bases not matched to a gene: 17.

On this clone itself: The missing CDR3 end, 3 residues past where the read stops, is filled in from the germline J gene. The chain uses TRBV2 and TRBJ2-1; 7 bases match TRBD1. Unmatched junction bases numbered 5, after V lost 7 bases and J lost 5 bases. CDR1 is SNHLY and CDR2 is FYNNEI in the germline V gene. The CDR3 has 13 amino acids. The CDR3 spells CASKGTADNEQFF. CDR3 DNA (partial): TGTGCCAGCAAGGGGACAGCCGACAATGAG.

A remark on this clone: The CDR3 is cut off 3 residues early in the read; its end comes from the germline J gene. V is TRBV9 and J is TRBJ2-3; 8 bases map to TRBD1. CDR3 length: 13 amino acids. Germline assignment: CDR1 SGDLS and CDR2 YYNGEE. The sequenced part of the CDR3 DNA is TGTGCCAGCAGCGTAGAAGAGACAGGGGCG. Translating it yields CASSVEETGA. The entire CDR3 protein reads CASSVEETGAQYF.

With regard to this clone: The read ends 3 residues early relative to the CDR3; the germline J gene fills the gap. The V gene is TRBV9, the J gene TRBJ2-3; 9 bases are shared with TRBD2. The CDR3 consists of 15 residues. J was trimmed by 5 bases and V by 2 bases; bases with no gene match: 6. CDR1 is SGDLS and CDR2 is YYNGEE in the germline V gene. CDR3: CASSVYGRGGDTQYF. CDR3 DNA (partial): TGTGCCAGCAGCGTCTATGGGCGGGGGGGAGATACG.

About this clone itself: The read ends 3 residues shy of where the CDR3 ends; the end is completed using the germline J gene. This chain joins TRBV29-1 and TRBJ1-2; perhaps TRBD1 as D (6 bases). The CDR3 extends over 20 amino acids. The germline V gene encodes CDR1 SQVTM and CDR2 ANQGSEA. The covered CDR3 bases are TGCAGCGTTGAAGAAGAGGGACACCGACTAGCGGGGGGACGCACAGATACC. This translates into CSVEEEGHRLAGGRTDT. The whole CDR3 is CSVEEEGHRLAGGRTDTYTF.

CDR3 region: CASSQDRGVAYEQYF. The CDR3 DNA, read in part, is TGTGCCAGCAGCCAAGATCGCGGGGTGGCATACGAG. The chain links TRBV4-2 to TRBJ2-7; weak D call: TRBD2 (6 bases). Read coverage stops 3 residues before the CDR3 terminus; the germline J gene supplies the remainder. Trimming cost V 0 bases and J 4 bases, with 13 bases left between them. Per the germline V gene, CDR1 is LGHNA and CDR2 is YNFKEQ. This CDR3 comprises 15 residues.

Concerning this clone itself: The CDR3 is cut off 3 residues early in the read; its end comes from the germline J gene. The rearrangement links TRBV7-9 to TRBJ1-1; D possibly corresponds to TRBD1 (6 bases). V was clipped by 5 bases and J by 3 bases, with 16 bases between them. The CDR3 sequence is 15 residues long. The germline V gene has CDR1 SEHNR and CDR2 FQNEAQ (reference sequence). The CDR3 region is CASSPPVGADTEAFF. The part of the CDR3 DNA that was read is TGTGCCAGCAGCCCACCAGTGGGGGCGGACACTGAA.

As to this clone: The read is 3 residues too short to cover the CDR3 end, so that end is filled in from the germline J gene. The chain has TRBV20-1 and TRBJ2-5, with D maybe TRBD2 (5 bases). This CDR3 is 15 amino acids long. Germline CDR1 reads DFQATT; CDR2 reads SNEGSKA (reference sequence). V was shortened by 0 bases and J by 5 bases, with 16 bases between the two germline ends. CDR3 loop: CSARDLARVGETQYF. CDR3 bases read: TGCAGTGCTAGAGATCTTGCGCGGGTCGGGGAGACC.

A remark on this clone: The sequenced fragment ends 3 residues before the CDR3 boundary, so the rest is inferred from the germline J gene. The chain employs TRBV7-8 and TRBJ2-5; the match to TRBD2 covers 10 bases. This CDR3 contains 16 residues. Germline trimming cut 3 bases from V and 2 bases from J; bases unmatched to any gene: 6. Germline V gene sequence: CDR1 SGHVS, CDR2 FQNEAQ. Here the CDR3 reads CASSLGSSGGQETQYF. The sequenced CDR3 bases are TGTGCCAGCAGCTTGGGATCTAGCGGGGGACAAGAGACC.

CDR3 DNA, as far as it was read: TGTGCCAGCAGCTTAGGCGTGTATGGT. It codes for CASSLGVYG. The whole CDR3 sequence reads CASSLGVYGQYF. The rearrangement joins TRBV7-9 to TRBJ2-4; D not certain. The CDR3 is cut off 3 residues early in the read; its end comes from the germline J gene. The CDR3 consists of 12 residues. The germline V gene encodes CDR1 SEHNR and CDR2 FQNEAQ (reference sequence).

A word on this clone: Read data end 3 residues before the CDR3 end; the end is taken from the germline J gene. The rearrangement links TRBV6-1 to TRBJ1-2; 7 bases line up with TRBD1. This CDR3 comprises 15 residues. CDR1 is MNHNS and CDR2 is SASEGT in the germline V gene. The sequenced CDR3 bases are TGTGCCAGCAGTGTTTTAGACAGGGAGTGGAACGGC. Translation: CASSVLDREWNG. The full CDR3 reads CASSVLDREWNGYTF.

To note about this clone: The sequenced fragment ends 3 residues before the CDR3 boundary, so the rest is inferred from the germline J gene. The gene calls are TRBV7-9 and TRBJ1-4; 8 bases are a match to TRBD1. V was pared by 6 bases and J by 0 bases, with 3 bases of the junction left unmatched. Per the germline V gene, CDR1 is SEHNR and CDR2 is FQNEAQ (reference sequence). CDR3 size: 15 residues. The CDR3 loop is CASSTGQATNEKLFF. Incomplete CDR3 DNA: TGTGCCAGCAGTACGGGACAGGCAACTAATGAAAAA.

CDR3 sequence reads: CASSPTGGTVTDTYTF. Partial CDR3 DNA: TGTGCCAGCAGCCCAACGGGGGGGACAGTAACAGATACC. This chain joins TRBV7-6 and TRBJ1-2; TRBD1 aligns across 7 bases. The read ends 3 residues shy of where the CDR3 ends; the end is completed using the germline J gene. This CDR3 contains 16 residues. CDR1 is SGHVS, CDR2 FNYEAQ, per germline.

Details on this clone: The observed sequence ends 3 residues before the CDR3 terminus, with the missing tail filled in from the germline J gene. The chain recombines TRBV19 with TRBJ2-7, with D tentatively TRBD1 (6 bases). Germline-derived CDR1 and CDR2 are LNHDA and SQIVND (reference sequence). V was trimmed by 4 bases and J by 0 bases, leaving 13 bases between them. This CDR3 is 15 amino acids long. The CDR3 loop reads CASSTYPGVSYEQYF. The sequenced part of the CDR3 DNA is TGTGCCAGTAGTACTTACCCAGGGGTCTCCTACGAG. Looking up the rest from reference TRBV19 and TRBJ2-7 gives the full variable domain: DGGITQSPKYLFRKEGQNVTLSCEQNLNHDAMYWYRQDPGQGLRLIYYSQIVNDFQKGDIAEGYSVSREKKESFPLTVTSAQKNPTAFYLCASSTYPGVSYEQYFGPGTRLTVT.

Remarks on this clone: The CDR3 extends 3 residues past the end of the read, so its final part is completed from the germline J gene. This chain links TRBV7-6 with TRBJ2-5; D remains unclear. Germline-derived CDR1 and CDR2 are SGHVS and FNYEAQ. Trimming took off 5 bases at V and 5 bases at J, with 15 bases between the two ends. This CDR3 spans 14 amino acids. The CDR3 here is CASSPTRVQETQYF. The part of the CDR3 DNA that was read is TGTGCCAGCAGCCCGACAAGGGTCCAGGAGACC.

To note about this clone: The read terminates 3 residues before the CDR3 end, so the remaining end is supplied by the germline J gene. The chain joins TRBV7-2 to TRBJ1-2; the match to TRBD1 covers 10 bases. The CDR3 spans 15 residues. Germline V gene lookup returns CDR1 SGHTA and CDR2 FQGNSA. Trimming removed 5 bases from V and 6 bases from J; junction bases left unmatched: 9. CDR3 region: CASSPDGQGGNGYTF. The CDR3 DNA, read in part, is TGTGCCAGCAGCCCAGACGGACAGGGGGGGAATGGC.

Remarks on this clone: Coverage ceases 3 residues before the CDR3 finishes, and the germline J gene fills in the end. The gene calls are TRBV19 and TRBJ1-5, with D possibly matching TRBD1 (6 bases). V was shortened by 1 base and J by 0 bases, with 7 bases between the two germline ends. Germline V gene sequence: CDR1 LNHDA, CDR2 SQIVND (reference sequence). The CDR3 runs 15 residues. The CDR3 bases that were read are TGTGCCAGTAGTATAGGACAGGTTAGCAATCAGCCC. Translation gives CASSIGQVSNQP. The whole CDR3 sequence is CASSIGQVSNQPQHF.

On this clone itself: The sequenced fragment ends 3 residues before the CDR3 boundary, so the rest is inferred from the germline J gene. The V and J genes are TRBV2 and TRBJ1-4, with a possible D match to TRBD1 (5 bases). V gave up 7 bases and J gave up 3 bases, with 15 bases separating them. This CDR3 is built from 15 residues. The germline V gene encodes CDR1 SNHLY and CDR2 FYNNEI. CDR3 protein: CASNVLGGPNEKLFF. The covered CDR3 bases are TGTGCCAGCAACGTGTTGGGGGGACCTAATGAAAAA.

Regarding this clone: The CDR3 end lies 3 residues beyond the end of the read and is filled in from the germline J gene. The chain uses TRBV7-2 and TRBJ1-2; the D gene is possibly TRBD1 (6 bases). CDR1 and CDR2 (germline): SGHTA, FQGNSA. The CDR3 is 14 residues long. The CDR3 sequence: CASSLSAGEDTYTF. The covered CDR3 bases are TGTGCCAGCAGCTTATCAGCAGGGGAGGATACC.

Worth noting for this clone: The CDR3 goes on 3 residues after the read ends, and that part is filled in from the germline J gene. V gene TRBV10-2 combines with J gene TRBJ1-5; no clear D gene. Between the trimmed V and J ends, which lost 0 bases and 8 bases, there was a span of 8 bases. The CDR3 consists of 13 residues. Germline V CDR1 and CDR2: WSHSY, SAAADI. The CDR3 region is CASSESRVKPQHF. The covered CDR3 bases are TGCGCCAGCAGTGAGTCCCGTGTTAAGCCC.

On this clone itself: The read ends 3 residues early relative to the CDR3; the germline J gene fills the gap. The chain uses TRBV18 and TRBJ1-1, with D tentatively TRBD1 (6 bases). Germline V gene data show CDR1 as KGHSH and CDR2 as LQKENI. The CDR3 consists of 14 residues. Partial CDR3 DNA: TGTGCCAGCTCACCAGGGGGGGCAGGGATAGAA. Translation: CASSPGGAGIE. The CDR3 in its entirety is CASSPGGAGIEAFF.

Comment on this clone: The read finishes 3 residues shy of the CDR3 end, and the germline J gene is used to complete it. V gene TRBV5-1 combines with J gene TRBJ2-3; TRBD1 is a possible D gene (5 bases). The CDR3 consists of 13 residues. From germline, CDR1 is SGHRS and CDR2 YFSETQ. CDR3 sequence reads: CASSLTGSETQYF. The sequenced CDR3 bases are TGCGCCAGCAGCTTGACAGGTTCGGAGACG. The whole variable domain, filled in from reference TRBV5-1 and TRBJ2-3, reads KAGVTQTPRYLIKTRGQQVTLSCSPISGHRSVSWYQQTPGQGLQFLFEYFSETQRNKGNFPGRFSGRQFSNSRSEMNVSTLELGDSALYLCASSLTGSETQYFGPGTRLTVL.

This clone is called medium-sized based on its frequency. The CDR3 is cut off 3 residues early in the read; its end comes from the germline J gene. The rearrangement uses TRBV7-2 and TRBJ2-4; a possible D gene is TRBD1 (6 bases). Trimming stripped 5 bases from V and 1 base from J, with 9 bases between. CDR1 is SGHTA, CDR2 FQGNSA, per germline. This CDR3 contains 14 residues. The CDR3 DNA, read in part, is TGTGCCAGCAGCCAAAGGGGGGCCAAAAACATT. Its protein product is CASSQRGAKNI. The CDR3 reads in full as CASSQRGAKNIQYF.

A word on this clone: The read finishes 3 residues shy of the CDR3 end, and the germline J gene is used to complete it. The gene calls are TRBV10-3 and TRBJ2-6; tentatively, D is TRBD1 (5 bases). Germline lookup yields CDR1 ENHRY and CDR2 SYGVKD. The CDR3 length is 18 residues. The ends were cut back, 4 bases at V and 1 base at J, with 17 bases in the middle. This CDR3 is CAISGKQEMVSGANVLTF. Incomplete CDR3 DNA: TGTGCCATCAGTGGGAAACAGGAAATGGTTTCTGGGGCCAACGTC.

As regards this clone: The DNA ends 3 residues before the CDR3 does, and the rest of the CDR3 is filled in from the germline J gene. This rearrangement joins TRBV19 to TRBJ1-1, with no clear D. CDR3 size: 13 residues. CDR1 LNHDA and CDR2 SQIVND come from the germline V gene (reference sequence). The CDR3 DNA, read in part, is TGTGCCAGTAGCCTAAGAGGGTCGGAGACA. It is translated as CASSLRGSET. The CDR3 as a whole reads CASSLRGSETAFF.

Turning to this clone: The read terminates 3 residues before the CDR3 end, so the remaining end is supplied by the germline J gene. This chain connects TRBV7-7 to TRBJ2-5; 7 bases are a match to TRBD1. Germline V gene lookup returns CDR1 SSHAT and CDR2 FNYEAQ (reference sequence). The CDR3 has 15 residues. V shed 5 bases, J shed 1 base, and the junction held 7 bases outside the gene matches. CDR3 sequence: CASSQLQGSQETQYF. Partial CDR3 DNA: TGTGCCAGCAGCCAATTACAGGGGTCCCAAGAGACC. Full variable domain (rest looked up from reference TRBV7-7 and TRBJ2-5): GAGVSQSPRYKVTKRGQDVTLRCDPISSHATLYWYQQALGQGPEFLTYFNYEAQPDKSGLPSDRFSAERPEGSISTLTIQRTEQRDSAMYRCASSQLQGSQETQYFGPGTRLLVL.

About this clone itself: Read coverage stops 3 residues before the CDR3 terminus; the germline J gene supplies the remainder. The sample carries other DNA sequences with the same CDR3. This chain uses TRBV18 with TRBJ2-4; D gene unclear. Germline loops: CDR1 KGHSH, CDR2 LQKENI. CDR3 length: 16 residues. Incomplete CDR3 DNA: TGTGCCAGCTCACCATTTGAACATTTAGCTAACTATGGT. Amino acids: CASSPFEHLANYG. The complete CDR3 sequence is CASSPFEHLANYGQYF.

With respect to this clone: The germline gene is not matched at one end of the junction; a read error may be the cause. Coverage ceases 3 residues before the CDR3 finishes, and the germline J gene fills in the end. This CDR3 is also generated by other DNA sequences in the sample. The gene calls are TRBV19 and TRBJ1-3, with D possibly being TRBD1 (5 bases). Looked up from germline, CDR1 is LNHDA and CDR2 is SQIVND (reference sequence). The CDR3 has 15 amino acids. The part of the CDR3 DNA that was read is TGTGCCAGTAGTCCCGCAGGGTTCGCTGGAAACACG. Its translation: CASSPAGFAGNT. The entire CDR3 is CASSPAGFAGNTIYF.